These 23 T cell receptor beta chains were sequenced from one sample in a study of T cell responses to AZD1222 COVID-19 vaccine (TCRdb year 2021). Preparation of the library involved the immunoSEQ multiplex PCR assay. TCRdb provides this immuneACCESS table in a form limited to in-frame rearrangements. Some clones are lacking; in checked studies, under half of them reflect an unresolved V gene, and why the rest are absent is not known. This sample gives 130,000 to 150,000 clones in total; around 90% of them show up just once. The top ten constitute approximately 5.4% of the sample. The time point label corresponds to: about 28 days (+/-7) after the second vaccine dose. What this sample's treatment or condition label stands for: meningococcal conjugate vaccine given as trial control. This specimen was peripheral blood, taken 28 days after the second dose of the MenACWY control vaccine. These receptors originate from an adult who received the MenACWY meningococcal vaccine as a control.

The chain has TRBV7-2 and TRBJ1-5; perhaps TRBD1 as D (5 bases). V was pared by 5 bases and J by 7 bases, with 18 bases between. Germline CDR1 is SGHTA and CDR2 is FQGNSA. The CDR3 covers 15 residues. The CDR3 reads CASSLNGGTGQPQHF. CDR3 nucleotide sequence: TGTGCCAGCAGCCTGAATGGGGGGACGGGGCAGCCCCAGCATTTT.

This clone has just a few counts. This chain joins TRBV6-2 or TRBV6-3 and TRBJ2-1; D assignment may be TRBD1 or TRBD2 (5 bases each). V lost 2 bases, J lost 10 bases, and 24 bases lay in between. The V gene's germline CDR1 is MNHEY and CDR2 SVGEGT. The CDR3 runs to 17 residues. The CDR3: CASSYPGGRERIREQFF. CDR3 in DNA: TGTGCCAGCAGTTACCCCGGCGGCAGGGAGAGAATTCGGGAGCAGTTCTTC.

This chain links TRBV25-1 with TRBJ1-3, with 11 positions matching TRBD1. This CDR3 contains 14 residues. Trimming removed 5 bases from V and 8 bases from J; junction bases left unmatched: 5. The germline V gene has CDR1 MGHDK and CDR2 SYGVNS. CDR3 sequence reads: CASSIRDRGDTIYF. Here the CDR3 DNA reads TGTGCCAGCAGTATCCGGGACAGGGGGGACACCATATATTTT. The whole variable domain, remainder taken from reference TRBV25-1 and TRBJ1-3, is EADIYQTPRYLVIGTGKKITLECSQTMGHDKMYWYQQDPGMELHLIHYSYGVNSTEKGDLSSESTVSRIRTEHFPLTLESARPSHTSQYLCASSIRDRGDTIYFGEGSWLTVV.

The chain combines TRBV7-6 with TRBJ2-7, with 9 bases identical to TRBD1. The CDR3 runs to 15 residues. Trimming removed 5 bases from V and 3 bases from J; junction bases left unmatched: 8. The germline CDR1 and CDR2 sequences are SGHVS and FNYEAQ. CDR3 nucleotide sequence: TGTGCCAGCAGCCCGGCGGGACAGGGTTTCTACGAGCAGTACTTC. Translated: CASSPAGQGFYEQYF.

The chain has TRBV28 and TRBJ1-3, with D tentatively TRBD1 (5 bases). The CDR3 is 15 amino acids. Germline CDR1 reads MDHEN; CDR2 reads SYDVKM. Trimming removed 2 bases from V and 7 bases from J, with 15 bases in between. CDR3 DNA sequence: TGTGCCAGCAGTTTACCGACAGCGTTGGGGAACACCATATATTTT. Translating gives CASSLPTALGNTIYF.

This clone has only one observation. The chain couples TRBV4-3 to TRBJ2-1, with 8 bases aligning to TRBD2. V dropped 3 bases and J dropped 5; count of bases not matched to a gene: 9. CDR3 length: 16 residues. CDR1 and CDR2 (germline): LGHNA, YSLEER. The CDR3 is CASSQAAGLDNNEQFF. The CDR3 DNA follows: TGCGCCAGCAGCCAGGCCGCGGGACTAGATAACAATGAGCAGTTCTTC.

This clone was seen a handful of times. A junction end diverges from the germline sequence, so it may reflect a read error. The chain combines TRBV7-3 with TRBJ2-1, with 7 bases identical to TRBD1. CDR3 length: 13 amino acids. Looked up from germline, CDR1 is SGHTA and CDR2 is FQGTGA. This chain's CDR3 is CASSSSRDREPFF. CDR3 sequence (DNA): TGTGCCAGCAGCTCGTCCCGCGACAGGGAGCCGTTCTTC.

V and J are TRBV11-2 and TRBJ2-7; D is possibly TRBD1 (5 bases). This CDR3 contains 14 residues. The V end was cut by 9 bases, the J end by 3 bases, with 18 bases between. Per the germline V gene, CDR1 is SGHAT and CDR2 is FQNNGV. CDR3 loop: CASGNLGRHYEQYF. Here the CDR3 DNA reads TGTGCCAGTGGGAATCTGGGGCGTCACTACGAGCAGTACTTC.

The V call is TRBV5-5, the J call TRBJ1-2; D call uncertain. The length of the CDR3 is 17 residues. Germline values: CDR1 SGHKS, CDR2 YYEKEE (reference sequence). The V and J ends lost 0 bases and 5 bases respectively, with 20 bases between them. This CDR3 is CASSLAYLEVGDYGYTF. The DNA for the CDR3 is TGTGCCAGCAGCTTGGCCTATTTAGAAGTTGGGGATTATGGCTACACCTTC.

CDR3 sequence reads: CASSPGAAGELFF. CDR3 DNA: TGTGCCAGCAGTCCGGGGGCCGCCGGGGAGCTGTTTTTT. This rearrangement joins TRBV12-3 or TRBV12-4 to TRBJ2-2; the D call may be TRBD1 or TRBD2 (6 bases each). The CDR3 is made up of 13 amino acids. Trimming removed 5 bases from V and 6 bases from J, with 10 bases in between.

This chain uses TRBV5-1 with TRBJ2-3; D not resolved. Trimming pared 4 bases from V and 0 bases from J, leaving 9 bases between. The CDR3 has 14 amino acids. Per the germline V gene, CDR1 is SGHRS and CDR2 is YFSETQ. The CDR3, as DNA: TGCGCCAGCAGCGCAGGAGATAGCACAGATACGCAGTATTTT. The encoded protein is CASSAGDSTDTQYF.

This clone was detected only once. This chain joins TRBV7-2 and TRBJ2-6; the D gene is possibly TRBD2 (6 bases). The CDR3 has 17 amino acids. CDR1 is SGHTA, CDR2 FQGNSA, per germline. V was clipped by 4 bases and J by 0 bases, with 13 bases between them. CDR3 sequence (DNA): TGTGCCAGCAGCTCCACTAGCTCACGCTCTGGGGCCAACGTCCTGACTTTC. Translation gives CASSSTSSRSGANVLTF.

This clone was found once. The V gene is TRBV28, the J gene TRBJ1-1; the D gene is possibly TRBD1 (6 bases). V lost 1 base and J lost 5, with 11 bases in between. The CDR3 loop spans 14 amino acids. The germline V gene has CDR1 MDHEN and CDR2 SYDVKM. This CDR3 reads CASSLYGGRTEAFF. The CDR3, as DNA: TGTGCCAGCAGTTTATACGGGGGGCGGACTGAAGCTTTCTTT.

The gene calls are TRBV29-1 and TRBJ1-1; TRBD1 matches at 9 bases. The CDR3 covers 13 residues. Germline V lookup: CDR1 SQVTM, CDR2 ANQGSEA. J gave up 4 bases and V 1 base, and 1 base lay outside the gene matches. Written as DNA, the CDR3 is TGCAGCGTTGAAGCGGGACAGGGCACTGAAGCTTTCTTT. It encodes CSVEAGQGTEAFF.

The J gene is TRBJ2-5, the V gene TRBV24-1, with 13 bases that match TRBD2. Trimming at V came to 9 bases and at J to 4 bases, leaving 1 base not matched to a gene. The CDR3 spans 13 residues. Germline CDR1 is KGHDR and CDR2 is SFDVKD. Here the CDR3 reads CATGTSGVETQYF. CDR3 coding DNA: TGTGCCACCGGGACTAGCGGGGTAGAGACCCAGTACTTC.

The chain is built from TRBV5-1 and TRBJ1-6, with TRBD1 as a possible D gene (6 bases). The CDR3 is 14 amino acids. Germline lookup yields CDR1 SGHRS and CDR2 YFSETQ. The germline V and J ends were trimmed by 0 bases and 10 bases, with 11 bases remaining between them. The CDR3 spells CASSLGQVGSPLHF. CDR3 sequence (DNA): TGCGCCAGCAGCTTGGGACAGGTTGGATCACCCCTCCACTTT.

This clone was counted a few times. The chain recombines TRBV2 with TRBJ2-2, with 9 bases fitting TRBD2. The CDR3 loop spans 15 amino acids. Germline assignment: CDR1 SNHLY and CDR2 FYNNEI. After removal of 7 bases from V and 7 bases from J, the junction contained 10 bases not matched to a gene. CDR3: CASKNSGGSGGELFF. In nucleotides, the CDR3 is TGTGCCAGCAAAAATAGCGGGGGAAGCGGCGGGGAGCTGTTTTTT.

This clone has just a few counts. The genes are TRBV18 and TRBJ2-6; no clear D. Trimming removed 0 bases from V and 1 base from J, with 7 bases in between. The CDR3 runs 16 residues. Germline V gene sequence: CDR1 KGHSH, CDR2 LQKENI. CDR3 sequence: CASSPPIASGANVLTF. CDR3 nucleotides: TGTGCCAGCTCACCACCGATCGCATCTGGGGCCAACGTCCTGACTTTC.

This chain connects TRBV6-2 or TRBV6-3 to TRBJ1-1; a weak D match, TRBD1 (5 bases). Germline CDR1 MNHEY, CDR2 SVGEGT. The V end lost 3 bases, the J end lost 5 bases, and 25 bases lay between the germline ends. There are 18 residues in the CDR3. The CDR3 loop is CASSYAPWASARGTEAFF. DNA for the CDR3: TGTGCCAGCAGTTATGCACCCTGGGCCAGCGCGCGGGGGACTGAAGCTTTCTTT.

This sequence joins TRBV7-5 and TRBJ1-6. TRBV7-5 is a documented pseudogene. The CDR3 contains 15 residues. The CDR3 protein is CARSSTGLYNSPLHF. DNA for the CDR3: TGTGCCAGAAGCTCCACAGGACTGTATAATTCACCCCTCCACTTT.

This chain uses TRBV24-1 with TRBJ1-5; weak D call: TRBD1 (5 bases). Germline V lookup: CDR1 KGHDR, CDR2 SFDVKD. V shed 1 base and J shed 0 bases, with 15 bases lying between them. The CDR3 length is 18 residues. CDR3 sequence reads: CATSDLARDPYSNQPQHF. The CDR3 nucleotides are TGTGCCACCAGTGATTTAGCCAGGGACCCTTATAGCAATCAGCCCCAGCATTTT.

The V call is TRBV5-6, the J call TRBJ1-2; D unresolved. V lost 1 base and J 2 bases, leaving 12 bases between the germline ends. Germline V gives CDR1 SGHDT, CDR2 YYEEEE. The CDR3 spans 15 residues. The CDR3: CASSLYARPNYGYTF. The CDR3 DNA reads as TGTGCCAGCAGCTTGTATGCACGTCCCAACTATGGCTACACCTTC.

V usage is TRBV5-1 and J usage is TRBJ1-2; TRBD1 matches at 8 bases. From germline, CDR1 is SGHRS and CDR2 YFSETQ. The CDR3 is 14 residues long. The junction had 5 bases not matched to a gene; V was cut back by 3 bases and J by 4 bases. CDR3 in amino acids: CASSWGQDIYGYTF. DNA of the CDR3: TGCGCCAGCAGCTGGGGACAGGATATCTATGGCTACACCTTC.